This passage covers 30 T cell receptor beta chains from one sample sequenced in a study of CD8+ T cells in alopecia areata. Treatment reported: oral pan-JAK inhibitor, 5-10 mg twice daily. Once RNA had been extracted, it was reverse transcribed into cDNA to act as the sequencing template. Sequenced by immunoSEQ multiplex PCR; TCRdb stores in-frame clones only, minus some. Among 110,000 or so clones listed, less than 60% were seen once. Sequenced material: CD4+ T cells sorted from blood, taken at week 24, from a patient treated with tofacitinib. These receptors originate from a human donor with alopecia areata.

The gene calls are TRBV30 and TRBJ1-5; no firm D call. The V end lost 2 bases, the J end lost 5 bases, and 10 bases lay between the germline ends. This CDR3 has 13 amino acids. Germline assignment: CDR1 GTSNPN and CDR2 SVGIG (reference sequence). The CDR3 DNA is TGTGCCTGGAGTTCAGCGACGGATCAGCCCCAGCATTTT. Amino acids: CAWSSATDQPQHF.

The chain links TRBV29-1 to TRBJ2-1, with 9 bases that match TRBD2. Germline loops: CDR1 SQVTM, CDR2 ANQGSEA. The CDR3 is made up of 14 amino acids. The V segment lost 8 bases and the J segment 0 bases; nucleotides outside the gene matches: 5. The CDR3 protein is CSILAGSSYNEQFF. The CDR3 DNA reads as TGCAGCATCCTAGCGGGGAGCTCCTACAATGAGCAGTTCTTC.

The chain joins TRBV6-5 to TRBJ2-3; 7 bases are shared with TRBD2. The CDR3 totals 15 residues. Germline V gives CDR1 MNHEY, CDR2 SVGAGI. V was clipped by 1 base and J by 3 bases; unmatched bases: 4. This chain's CDR3 is CASSYWQGGTDTQYF. The CDR3 DNA reads TGTGCCAGCAGTTACTGGCAGGGAGGGACAGATACGCAGTATTTT.

The chain has TRBV7-2 and TRBJ1-1; D is unclear. CDR1 SGHTA and CDR2 FQGNSA come from the germline V gene. The CDR3 totals 14 residues. The V and J ends lost 3 bases and 1 base respectively, with 9 bases between them. The CDR3: CASSLNGRNTEAFF. Here the CDR3 DNA reads TGTGCCAGCAGCTTGAACGGAAGGAACACTGAAGCTTTCTTT.

The V call is TRBV4-3, the J call TRBJ1-5, with 8 positions matching TRBD1. This CDR3 has 14 amino acids. The germline CDR1 and CDR2 sequences are LGHNA and YSLEER. J lost 4 bases, V lost 5 bases, and 4 bases had no gene match. The CDR3: CASSVRTGNQPQHF. CDR3 bases: TGCGCCAGCAGCGTAAGGACAGGGAATCAGCCCCAGCATTTT.

The V and J genes are TRBV27 and TRBJ2-6; D is unclear. The CDR3 spans 17 residues. V was cut by 0 bases and J by 0 bases, with 9 bases left in between. Germline assignment: CDR1 MNHEY and CDR2 SMNVEV (reference sequence). The CDR3 nucleotides are TGTGCCAGCAGTTTATCTCTGAGTGCCTCTGGGGCCAACGTCCTGACTTTC. Protein sequence: CASSLSLSASGANVLTF.

This clone has a single count. This sequence joins TRBV14 and TRBJ1-6; D gene unclear. There are 15 residues in the CDR3. The V and J ends lost 1 base and 7 bases respectively, with 11 bases between them. CDR1 is SGHDN, CDR2 FVKESK, per germline. In nucleotides, the CDR3 is TGTGCCAGCAGCCAAGTAGGAGGCCAGAATTCACCCCTCCACTTT. The encoded protein is CASSQVGGQNSPLHF.

The chain links TRBV19 to TRBJ2-7; D possibly uses TRBD1 or TRBD2 (5 bases each). Germline loops: CDR1 LNHDA, CDR2 SQIVND (reference sequence). Between the trimmed V and J ends, which lost 4 bases and 6 bases, there was a span of 13 bases. This CDR3 has 13 amino acids. The CDR3 nucleotides read TGTGCCAGTAGTACCGTTTGGGGGAGCGAGCAGTACTTC. This translates into CASSTVWGSEQYF.

This chain connects TRBV11-2 to TRBJ2-7; 8 bases fit TRBD1. Per germline, CDR1 SGHAT and CDR2 FQNNGV. The CDR3 totals 14 residues. The V and J ends lost 2 bases and 4 bases, in that order; junction bases with no gene match: 4. The DNA for the CDR3 is TGTGCCAGCAGCTTATACCAGGGGGCGTACGAGCAGTACTTC. Translation gives CASSLYQGAYEQYF.

The genes are TRBV7-2 and TRBJ1-1, with no clear D. The germline V and J ends were trimmed by 6 bases and 4 bases, with 12 bases remaining between them. The CDR3 is made up of 13 amino acids. The germline V gene has CDR1 SGHTA and CDR2 FQGNSA. The CDR3 DNA reads as TGTGCCAGCAGAATCAGACTGAGCACTGAAGCTTTCTTT. It translates to CASRIRLSTEAFF.

The chain joins TRBV4-2 to TRBJ2-3; unclear D gene. Between the trimmed V and J ends, which lost 1 base and 0 bases, there was a span of 5 bases. The CDR3 length is 14 residues. Germline-derived CDR1 and CDR2 are LGHNA and YNFKEQ. DNA for the CDR3: TGTGCCAGCAGCCAAGCCGAAAGCACAGATACGCAGTATTTT. Protein: CASSQAESTDTQYF.

The CDR3 reads CASSPSGGLSYEQYF. The CDR3 nucleotides are TGTGCCAGCAGCCCCTCGGGCGGGCTTTCCTACGAGCAGTACTTC. The J gene is TRBJ2-7, the V gene TRBV7-2; TRBD2 might be the D (5 bases). CDR1 is SGHTA and CDR2 is FQGNSA in the germline V gene. CDR3 size: 15 residues. The V end was cut by 5 bases, the J end by 1 base, with 15 bases between.

The genes are TRBV7-8 and TRBJ2-1, with D perhaps TRBD1 (5 bases). CDR3 length: 13 residues. The V gene lost 3 bases and the J gene lost 5 bases, with 8 bases spanning the gap. Germline CDR1 and CDR2: SGHVS and FQNEAQ. The CDR3 loop is CASSLGQNNEQFF. For the CDR3, the DNA is TGTGCCAGCAGCTTGGGGCAGAACAATGAGCAGTTCTTC.

There are many counts of this clone. The J gene is TRBJ1-2, the V gene TRBV11-2; TRBD1 is a possible D gene (5 bases). V was cut by 5 bases and J by 1 base, with 14 bases left in between. The CDR3 covers 15 residues. CDR1 and CDR2 (germline): SGHAT, FQNNGV. The CDR3 sequence: CASSRITGINYGYTF. DNA for the CDR3: TGTGCCAGCAGCCGGATTACAGGAATTAACTATGGCTACACCTTC.

This chain joins TRBV7-2 and TRBJ2-1; 9 nucleotides align to TRBD2. Looked up from germline, CDR1 is SGHTA and CDR2 is FQGNSA. The CDR3 loop spans 15 amino acids. V was clipped by 4 bases and J by 6 bases; unmatched bases: 7. The CDR3 bases are TGTGCCAGCAGCTCCTCTAGCGGGGTACCCAATGAGCAGTTCTTC. It translates to CASSSSSGVPNEQFF.

The chain has TRBV18 and TRBJ1-1, with TRBD1 identical over 8 bases. The germline gives CDR1 KGHSH, CDR2 LQKENI. V lost 3 bases, J lost 0 bases, and 9 bases stayed unmatched. This CDR3 has 17 amino acids. In nucleotides, the CDR3 is TGTGCCAGCTCACCCTCACCCAGGGACAGGATGAACACTGAAGCTTTCTTT. It codes for CASSPSPRDRMNTEAFF. The whole variable domain, remainder taken from reference TRBV18 and TRBJ1-1, is NAGVMQNPRHLVRRRGQEARLRCSPMKGHSHVYWYRQLPEEGLKFMVYLQKENIIDESGMPKERFSAEFPKEGPSILRIQQVVRGDSAAYFCASSPSPRDRMNTEAFFGQGTRLTVV.

V usage is TRBV20-1 and J usage is TRBJ2-7; D unclear. There are 10 residues in the CDR3. Germline CDR1 and CDR2: DFQATT and SNEGSKA (reference sequence). The V end lost 3 bases, the J end lost 5 bases, and 5 bases lay between the germline ends. CDR3 in amino acids: CSARDDEQYF. CDR3 bases: TGCAGTGCTAGGGACGACGAGCAGTACTTC.

This clone was observed once. The CDR3 coding sequence is TGTGCCAGCAGCTCCGGACAGTATCAGCCCCAGCATTTT. Its protein product is CASSSGQYQPQHF. The J gene is TRBJ1-5, the V gene TRBV7-2, with D possibly being TRBD1 (6 bases). Looked up from germline, CDR1 is SGHTA and CDR2 is FQGNSA. Trimming pared 4 bases from V and 5 bases from J, leaving 9 bases between. There are 13 residues in the CDR3.

This chain connects TRBV2 to TRBJ2-5; the match to TRBD1 covers 7 bases. The CDR3 consists of 15 residues. V shed 6 bases and J 2 bases; nucleotides not matched to a gene: 9. CDR1 and CDR2 from the germline V gene are SNHLY and FYNNEI. As DNA, the CDR3 is TGTGCCAGCAGCCAACTGACAGGGTCACAAGAGACCCAGTACTTC. This codes for CASSQLTGSQETQYF.

This clone was recorded once. This rearrangement joins TRBV2 to TRBJ2-3; TRBD2 agrees at 9 bases. The germline gives CDR1 SNHLY, CDR2 FYNNEI. This CDR3 comprises 15 residues. V gave up 6 bases and J gave up 1 base; unmatched junction bases: 5. CDR3 loop: CASSGSSGGTDTQYF. The CDR3 DNA reads TGTGCCAGCAGCGGATCTAGCGGGGGCACAGATACGCAGTATTTT.

V is TRBV5-1 and J is TRBJ2-3; the D is unclear. V lost 0 bases, J lost 2 bases, and 7 bases lay in between. Germline CDR1 is SGHRS and CDR2 is YFSETQ. This CDR3 region has 14 residues. The CDR3 reads CASSLGRITDTQYF. The CDR3 nucleotides read TGCGCCAGCAGCTTGGGCAGAATCACAGATACGCAGTATTTT.

The chain links TRBV27 to TRBJ1-2; D is uncertain. Germline V lookup: CDR1 MNHEY, CDR2 SMNVEV (reference sequence). V lost 7 bases to trimming and J lost 0 bases, with 9 bases between them. The CDR3 is 13 residues long. The CDR3, as DNA: TGTGCCAGCAAGGCAGAATCTAACTATGGCTACACCTTC. It translates to CASKAESNYGYTF.

The chain combines TRBV6-6 with TRBJ1-1; possible D gene TRBD1, 5 bases. V gave up 7 bases and J gave up 1 base, with 10 bases separating them. The germline V gene encodes CDR1 MNHNY and CDR2 SVGAGI (reference sequence). CDR3 size: 13 residues. CDR3 sequence (DNA): TGTGCCAGCACCCAGGGCAGGAACACTGAAGCTTTCTTT. It codes for CASTQGRNTEAFF.

In DNA form, the CDR3 reads TGTGCCAGCAGTTTATATGGCACCCAGGAGACCCAGTACTTC. This translates into CASSLYGTQETQYF. The chain couples TRBV27 to TRBJ2-5; D is undetermined. V lost 1 base and J 5 bases, leaving 11 bases between the germline ends. This CDR3 region has 14 residues. Germline V CDR1 and CDR2: MNHEY, SMNVEV (reference sequence).

This chain's CDR3 is CAWSLGHQETQYF. In nucleotides, the CDR3 is TGTGCCTGGAGCCTGGGACACCAAGAGACCCAGTACTTC. The J gene is TRBJ2-5, the V gene TRBV30; possibly TRBD1 or TRBD2 for D (5 bases each). The V end lost 3 bases, the J end lost 0 bases, and 8 bases lay between the germline ends. The CDR3 runs to 13 residues. The germline V gene encodes CDR1 GTSNPN and CDR2 SVGIG (reference sequence).

This chain uses TRBV15 with TRBJ1-2; D unclear. The V and J ends lost 3 bases and 2 bases respectively, with 16 bases between them. The length of the CDR3 is 16 residues. The germline gives CDR1 LNHNV, CDR2 YYDKDF (reference sequence). The CDR3 loop reads CATSSQFFGGNYGYTF. As DNA, the CDR3 is TGTGCCACCAGCAGTCAGTTTTTCGGAGGGAACTATGGCTACACCTTC.

In its sample, this clone was seen a few times. The genes are TRBV2 and TRBJ2-7; D is possibly TRBD1 (6 bases). Per the germline V gene, CDR1 is SNHLY and CDR2 is FYNNEI. Trimming stripped 10 bases from V and 6 bases from J, with 22 bases between. This CDR3 is 14 amino acids long. CDR3 coding DNA: TGTGCCACCAAACCACAGGGAGCCTTGAGCGAGCAGTACTTC. Translated: CATKPQGALSEQYF.

This clone has only a few counts. V is TRBV9 and J is TRBJ2-1; 7 bases match TRBD2. Germline V CDR1 and CDR2: SGDLS, YYNGEE. The trim removed 4 bases at V and 4 bases at J, leaving 11 bases unmatched. This CDR3 has 16 residues. Here the CDR3 reads CASSLIGGLSYNEQFF. CDR3 DNA sequence: TGTGCCAGCAGCCTGATCGGGGGACTATCTTACAATGAGCAGTTCTTC.

Here the CDR3 DNA reads TGCAGCGGCCAGGTGGGACAGGGTCTTTACGGCTACACCTTC. Protein product: CSGQVGQGLYGYTF. The chain is built from TRBV29-1 and TRBJ1-2; the match to TRBD1 covers 9 bases. This CDR3 has 14 amino acids. The trim removed 7 bases at V and 8 bases at J, leaving 14 bases unmatched. The germline V gene has CDR1 SQVTM and CDR2 ANQGSEA.

The chain carries TRBV30 and TRBJ1-3; possibly TRBD1 for D (6 bases). Germline CDR1 and CDR2: GTSNPN and SVGIG (reference sequence). This CDR3 has 16 amino acids. The V gene lost 0 bases and the J gene lost 4 bases, with 16 bases spanning the gap. The CDR3 DNA follows: TGTGCCTGGAGTGTACCCCAGGGGACTGGGGGAAACACCATATATTTT. Translated, it gives CAWSVPQGTGGNTIYF.